This entry lists 19 T cell receptor beta chains sequenced from one sample in a study. TCRdb reanalysed the 5' RACE reads using MiXCR and keeps one entry per CDR3 protein. The table has fewer than 55,000 distinct CDR3 sequences, 22% seen once. Cells sorted as Tregs were CD4+, CD25+ and CD127-/low. Sequencing input: Tregs sorted from a lymph node. All receptors come from a female donor with breast cancer.

This clonotype was picked up a small number of times. This chain links TRBV7-9 with TRBJ2-5, with 9 bases that match TRBD1. The CDR3 length is 14 residues. With V trimmed by 5 bases and J by 1 base, 2 bases remained unmatched. From germline, CDR1 is SEHNR and CDR2 FQNEAQ (reference sequence). In nucleotides, the CDR3 is TGTGCCAGCAGCCTACAGGGGGCCCAAGAGACCCAGTACTTC. The encoded protein is CASSLQGAQETQYF. Drawing the rest from reference TRBV7-9 and TRBJ2-5, the complete variable domain is DTGVSQNPRHKITKRGQNVTFRCDPISEHNRLYWYRQTLGQGPEFLTYFQNEAQLEKSRLLSDRFSAERPKGSFSTLEIQRTEQGDSAMYLCASSLQGAQETQYFGPGTRLLVL.

Turning to this clonotype: Since a much larger clone is just one base distant, this may be a read error. The rearrangement links TRBV5-1 to TRBJ2-1, with TRBD2 matching 9 bases. The germline gives CDR1 SGHRS, CDR2 YFSETQ. This CDR3 contains 14 residues. The CDR3 spells CTSSFRVAGDEQFF. The CDR3 region has the DNA TGCACCAGCAGCTTCCGGGTAGCGGGAGATGAGCAGTTCTTC.

Comment on this clonotype: Since a much larger clone is just one base distant, this may be a read error. CDR3 region: CASSPTGYKQYF. The CDR3 DNA sequence: TGTGCCAGCAGCCCCACGGGATACAAGCAGTACTTC. The chain employs TRBV6-5 and TRBJ2-7, with D perhaps TRBD2 (5 bases). CDR3 length: 12 amino acids. Germline V CDR1 and CDR2: MNHEY, SVGAGI. V was cut by 6 bases and J by 8 bases, with 14 bases left in between.

In its sample, this clonotype was seen a few times. This chain joins TRBV5-1 and TRBJ2-7, with TRBD2 matching 12 bases. The CDR3 runs to 17 residues. Trimming at V came to 4 bases and at J to 12 bases, leaving 20 bases not matched to a gene. Germline CDR1 reads SGHRS; CDR2 reads YFSETQ. The CDR3 DNA follows: TGCGCCAGCAGCCCGGACCATCTAGCGGGGGGGCTAATTTCCCGGTACTTC. As protein: CASSPDHLAGGLISRYF.

The chain couples TRBV4-1 to TRBJ2-1, with 8 bases lining up with TRBD1. This CDR3 comprises 14 residues. Trimming cost V 6 bases and J 6 bases; bases outside gene matches: 7. Per germline, CDR1 MGHRA and CDR2 YSYEKL. The CDR3 reads CASSPGTGTNEQFF. The CDR3 coding sequence is TGCGCCAGCAGTCCCGGGACAGGTACCAATGAGCAGTTCTTC.

This clonotype was recorded a few times. This sequence joins TRBV4-1 and TRBJ2-5; D tentatively fits TRBD1 or TRBD2 (6 bases each). Germline V CDR1 and CDR2: MGHRA, YSYEKL. V lost 1 base to trimming and J lost 4 bases, with 13 bases between them. The CDR3 is made up of 15 amino acids. CDR3 sequence (DNA): TGCGCCAGCAGCCAAGGATGGGGGGCCGGAGAGACCCAGTACTTC. Amino acids: CASSQGWGAGETQYF.

This chain uses TRBV5-1 with TRBJ2-3; 12 nucleotides align to TRBD2. Trimming at V came to 2 bases and at J to 2 bases, leaving 3 bases not matched to a gene. This CDR3 spans 16 amino acids. CDR1 and CDR2 (germline): SGHRS, YFSETQ. CDR3 in amino acids: CASSLGLAGYTDTQYF. The CDR3 region has the DNA TGCGCCAGCAGCTTAGGACTAGCGGGATACACAGATACGCAGTATTTT.

Details on this clonotype: Since no conserved phenylalanine or tryptophan closes the CDR3, a read error is the likely cause. V usage is TRBV20-1 and J usage is TRBJ1-2, with unresolved D. The CDR3 spans 14 residues. Looked up from germline, CDR1 is DFQATT and CDR2 is SNEGSKA (reference sequence). CDR3 nucleotide sequence: TGCAGCGCGAGAAACGAGCCCGACGGCTATGGCTACACCTAC. It translates to CSARNEPDGYGYTY.

The chain recombines TRBV7-6 with TRBJ1-5; D ambiguous. Looked up from germline, CDR1 is SGHVS and CDR2 is FNYEAQ. Trimming pared 4 bases from V and 4 bases from J, leaving 8 bases between. The CDR3 runs 13 residues. CDR3 bases: TGTGCCAGCAGCTCGTCCCCGAATCAGCCCCAGCATTTT. Amino acids: CASSSSPNQPQHF.

This chain uses TRBV11-3 with TRBJ2-1; 11 bases agree with TRBD2. The CDR3 contains 16 residues. The germline V gene encodes CDR1 SGHNT and CDR2 YENEEA. V dropped 6 bases and J dropped 6; count of bases not matched to a gene: 10. CDR3 protein: CASSPGLADLCNEQFF. The CDR3 DNA reads TGTGCCAGCAGTCCGGGACTAGCGGACCTATGCAATGAGCAGTTCTTC.

This clonotype was picked up many times. The chain links TRBV6-5 to TRBJ2-7; tentative D call: TRBD1 (5 bases). Between the trimmed V and J ends, which lost 0 bases and 2 bases, there was a span of 11 bases. Germline CDR1 reads MNHEY; CDR2 reads SVGAGI. The CDR3 extends over 15 amino acids. CDR3 nucleotide sequence: TGTGCCAGCAGTTACTCGTCAGGGATGGCCTACGAGCAGTACTTC. Translated: CASSYSSGMAYEQYF.

This clonotype was counted ten times or more. V is TRBV9 and J is TRBJ2-3; 7 positions agree with TRBD1. Germline CDR1 and CDR2: SGDLS and YYNGEE. This CDR3 spans 13 amino acids. Unmatched junction bases numbered 4, after V lost 3 bases and J lost 6 bases. CDR3 protein: CASSALQGDTQYF. In nucleotides, the CDR3 is TGTGCCAGCAGCGCCTTACAGGGGGATACGCAGTATTTT.

In its sample, this clonotype was seen a few times. CDR3 DNA: TGTGCCACCAGTGACCTACCCCATTTTGCGCGGGAAGACTCCTACAATGAGCAGTTCTTC. Translating it yields CATSDLPHFAREDSYNEQFF. The chain employs TRBV24-1 and TRBJ2-1; possible D gene TRBD2, 6 bases. Germline V CDR1 and CDR2: KGHDR, SFDVKD. This CDR3 is built from 20 residues. V was cut by 4 bases and J by 0 bases, with 24 bases left in between.

This clonotype has at least ten counts. This CDR3 is CASLRTSFLPKNIQYF. The CDR3 region has the DNA TGTGCCAGCCTCAGGACTAGTTTCTTACCCAAAAACATTCAGTACTTC. The genes are TRBV6-1 and TRBJ2-4; 7 bases agree with TRBD2. The CDR3 runs to 16 residues. CDR1 and CDR2 from the germline V gene are MNHNS and SASEGT. V gave up 8 bases and J gave up 2 bases; unmatched junction bases: 12.

This clonotype was counted a few times. The chain recombines TRBV4-1 with TRBJ1-6; no reliable D call. The CDR3 extends over 17 amino acids. Germline CDR1 is MGHRA and CDR2 is YSYEKL. Trimming left V 0 bases short and J 0 bases short, with 9 bases between. Here the CDR3 reads CASSQDRASSYNSPLHF. The CDR3 DNA sequence: TGCGCCAGCAGCCAAGACCGGGCGAGCTCCTATAATTCACCCCTCCACTTT.

This chain connects TRBV7-3 to TRBJ2-4, with TRBD2 matching over 8 bases. Germline CDR1 reads SGHTA; CDR2 reads FQGTGA. The CDR3 is 13 residues long. V lost 5 bases and J lost 15; bases outside the gene matches: 12. CDR3 protein: CASSETSASLRYF. In nucleotides, the CDR3 is TGTGCCAGCAGCGAGACTAGCGCCAGCCTACGGTACTTC.

Regarding this clonotype: One end of the junction fails to match germline, which may point to a read error. J is TRBJ2-6 and V is TRBV5-1; TRBD1 agrees at 12 bases. The CDR3 consists of 17 residues. Germline values: CDR1 SGHRS, CDR2 YFSETQ. CDR3 DNA: TGCGCCAGCAGCGGGGGGACAGGGGGCACCGGGGCCAGCGTCCTGACTTTC. As protein: CASSGGTGGTGASVLTF. The variable domain in full, with the rest retrieved from reference TRBV5-1 and TRBJ2-6, is KAGVTQTPRYLIKTRGQQVTLSCSPISGHRSVSWYQQTPGQGLQFLFEYFSETQRNKGNFPGRFSGRQFSNSRSEMNVSTLELGDSALYLCASSGGTGGTGASVLTFGAGSRLTVL.

This clonotype was found a few times. This rearrangement joins TRBV5-1 to TRBJ1-2, with a weak D call TRBD1 (6 bases). The CDR3 contains 12 residues. In germline, CDR1 is SGHRS, CDR2 YFSETQ. V lost 4 bases and J 6 bases, leaving 10 bases between the germline ends. The chain's CDR3 is CASSPEGDGYTF. The CDR3 DNA follows: TGCGCCAGCAGCCCCGAGGGGGATGGCTACACCTTC.

As to this clonotype: This may come from a read error, since a much larger clone is one base off. The CDR3 nucleotides read TGTGCCAGCAGTTTAGCGGAAGGAATCGACGAGCAGTACTTC. Translating gives CASSLAEGIDEQYF. This chain joins TRBV28 and TRBJ2-7, with D uncertain. The CDR3 contains 14 residues. Germline V gene sequence: CDR1 MDHEN, CDR2 SYDVKM. V was shortened by 2 bases and J by 5 bases, with 13 bases between the two germline ends.